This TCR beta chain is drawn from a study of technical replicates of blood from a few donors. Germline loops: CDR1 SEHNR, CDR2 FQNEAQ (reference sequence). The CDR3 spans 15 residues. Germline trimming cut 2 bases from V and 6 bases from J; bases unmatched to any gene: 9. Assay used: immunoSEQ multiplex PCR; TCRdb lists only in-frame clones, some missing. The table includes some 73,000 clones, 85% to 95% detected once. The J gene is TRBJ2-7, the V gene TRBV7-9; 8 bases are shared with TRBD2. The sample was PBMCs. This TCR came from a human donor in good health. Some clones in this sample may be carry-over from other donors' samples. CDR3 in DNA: TGTGCCAGCAGCTTATGGATAGCGGGGAATGGCGAGCAGTACTTC. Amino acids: CASSLWIAGNGEQYF.